The clone carrying this T cell receptor beta chain was picked up a small number of times. The entry originates in a study of blood T cell repertoires in COVID-19. Measured with immunoSEQ multiplex PCR; TCRdb has only the in-frame clones, and not every one. The data show about 260,000 clones, approximately 80% seen once. The CDR3 has 15 amino acids. J gave up 3 bases and V 6 bases, and 3 bases lay outside the gene matches. In germline, CDR1 is MNHEY, CDR2 SVGAGI. Sequencing input: peripheral blood. The chain joins TRBV6-5 to TRBJ2-2, with 11 nucleotides matching TRBD2. The clonotype was recovered from a human donor in a cohort sampled during active COVID-19. The CDR3 bases are TGTGCCAGCAGAGGGGGACTAGCGGACACCGGGGAGCTGTTTTTT. Residues: CASRGGLADTGELFF.